This is a list of T cell receptor beta chains from one sample in a study of CD8 T cells in Susac syndrome. MiXCR, applied by TCRdb to the immunoSEQ multiplex PCR reads, yields one record per CDR3 protein. In the table there are some 120,000 distinct CDR3 sequences, nearly 95% of which are singletons. Input material: CD4+ T cells from PBMCs. Source of these receptors: a human donor in good health. CDR3s include the opening cysteine and the closing phenylalanine or tryptophan. A D gene is named only where the DNA matches it firmly.

V	J	D	DNA	CDR3
TRBV12-3/TRBV12-4	TRBJ1-5	.	TGTGCCAGCAGCCTGAGTACAGGGTACAATCAGCCCCAGCATTTT	CASSLSTGYNQPQHF
TRBV6-2/TRBV6-3	TRBJ2-2	.	TGTGCCAGCGTCCCGGGGGGACACGGCGGGGAGCTGTTTTTT	CASVPGGHGGELFF
TRBV13	TRBJ1-5	.	TGTGCCAGCAGCTTAGGGCCGGGACGGGGCAATCAGCCCCAGCATTTT	CASSLGPGRGNQPQHF
TRBV3-1	TRBJ2-7	TRBD1	TGTGCCAGCAGCCGAACAGGGGGCTCGAGCTCCTACGAGCAGTACTTC	CASSRTGGSSSYEQYF
TRBV11-2	TRBJ2-3	TRBD2	TGTGCCAGCAGCTTTGGTGTAGCGGGTACGGGGGATACGCAGTATTTT	CASSFGVAGTGDTQYF
TRBV29-1	TRBJ1-2	.	TGCAGCGTTGTGGATGCTAACTATGGCTACACCTTC	CSVVDANYGYTF
TRBV2	TRBJ2-7	TRBD2	TGTGCCAGCAGTGACCCAACTAGCGGGAAGTCAGGCGAGCAGTACTTC	CASSDPTSGKSGEQYF
TRBV3-1	TRBJ2-3	.	TGTGCCAGCAGCCCGACGTCCCAAGATACGCAGTATTTT	CASSPTSQDTQYF
TRBV2	TRBJ1-1	.	TGTGCCAGCAGTGAACAGGTTCCTAACACTGAAGCTTTCTTT	CASSEQVPNTEAFF
TRBV3-1	TRBJ2-4	TRBD2	TGTGCCAGCAGCCAAGAGGCCGTGATAGCGGGATCAGCCAAAAACATTCAGTACTTC	CASSQEAVIAGSAKNIQYF
TRBV5-1	TRBJ1-4	.	TGCGCCAGCAGCTATGAACCCTCTAATGAAAAACTGTTTTTT	CASSYEPSNEKLFF
TRBV7-2	TRBJ2-2	.	TGTGCCAGCAGCTCACAGGGCACAGCGAACACCGGGGAGCTGTTTTTT	CASSSQGTANTGELFF
TRBV7-2	TRBJ2-7	TRBD2	TGTGCCAGCAGCGCCAACCGACTAGCGGGGGGCGAGCAGTACTTC	CASSANRLAGGEQYF
TRBV7-9	TRBJ1-1	.	TGTGCCAGCAGCTTAGCACAGAACACTGAAGCTTTCTTT	CASSLAQNTEAFF
TRBV29-1	TRBJ2-3	.	TGCAGCGCCGCCCGACAGACCTACTCGAGCACAGATACGCAGTATTTT	CSAARQTYSSTDTQYF
TRBV7-9	TRBJ2-6	.	TGTGCCAGCAGCTTGGGCGGATCAACCCTCTCTGGGGCCAACGTCCTGACTTTC	CASSLGGSTLSGANVLTF
TRBV4-2	TRBJ2-2	.	TGTGCCAGCAGCCAAGTGTCACGGAACACCGGGGAGCTGTTTTTT	CASSQVSRNTGELFF
TRBV7-9	TRBJ2-7	.	TGTGCCAGCAGCTTGGCAGGGGGGATCTACGAGCAGTACTTC	CASSLAGGIYEQYF
TRBV7-7	TRBJ2-5	.	TGTGCTAGCAGCCGCGGGGGCGGCGGAACTCAAGAGACCCAGTACTTC	CASSRGGGGTQETQYF
TRBV7-9	TRBJ2-3	TRBD2	TGTGCCACCCAGCGGGAAATAGATCTCACTAATACAGATACGCAGTATTTT	CATQREIDLTNTDTQYF